This T cell receptor (beta chain) is from a study of glioma-infiltrating T cells. Study results and caveats: Above-expected tissue-blood divergence occurred in all gliomas, most in low-grade ones.

The germline gives CDR1 MNHEY, CDR2 SVGEGT. The CDR3 has 13 amino acids. Comments on this clonotype: Antigen specificity is unknown. A read error may be the cause here, since a much bigger clone is one base away.

The iRepertoire nested amplicon-rescue multiplex PCR amplified TCR alpha and beta CDR3s from RNA. Using its own MiXCR run on the multiplex PCR reads, TCRdb lists one record per CDR3 protein. The sample has around 100,000 distinct CDR3 sequences, around 29% seen once. The sample comprised glioma tissue, nonneoplastic brain tissue, or PBMCs (not recorded which). The gene calls are TRBV6-2 or TRBV6-3 and TRBJ2-7; D call uncertain. This sequence was found in a human donor with low-grade glioma or glioblastoma, undergoing nonglioma brain surgery, or in good health (not recorded which). CDR3 loop: CASSYSTRYGQYF. The DNA of the CDR3 is TGTGCCAGCAGTTATTCGACAAGGTACGGGCAGTACTTC.